The 22 T cell receptor beta chains presented below share a single source sample, sequenced in a study of TIL therapy for anti-PD-1-resistant metastatic lung cancer. Time point in this sample: pre-treatment sample, taken before nivolumab and TIL therapy. Most excised metastases sampled were pleural nodules or supraclavicular lymph nodes. The libraries were made with immunoSEQ v3. Here immunoSEQ multiplex PCR was the method, and the copy in TCRdb shows in-frame clones only, minus some. The sample holds 95,000 or so clones; 50% to 70% are singletons and the top ten take approximately 11%. The specimen was tumor tissue, collected at baseline. These TCRs come from a person aged 25-79 years with non-small cell lung cancer.

This clone was seen a few times. The V gene is TRBV4-1, the J gene TRBJ2-1; D possibly corresponds to TRBD2 (5 bases). V was cut by 3 bases and J by 8 bases, with 8 bases left in between. The germline gives CDR1 MGHRA, CDR2 YSYEKL. This CDR3 spans 12 amino acids. CDR3 sequence reads: CASSHEDYEQFF. CDR3 DNA: TGCGCCAGCAGCCATGAGGACTATGAGCAGTTCTTC.

The chain uses TRBV4-1 and TRBJ1-5, with D possibly TRBD1 on 5 matching bases. The V gene's germline CDR1 is MGHRA and CDR2 YSYEKL. This CDR3 is built from 16 residues. The V and J ends lost 0 bases and 5 bases respectively, with 14 bases between them. The CDR3 coding sequence is TGCGCCAGCAGCCAAGAGAGAGGCAGGGTGGATCAGCCCCAGCATTTT. It translates to CASSQERGRVDQPQHF.

The chain combines TRBV7-2 with TRBJ2-3, with 8 nucleotides matching TRBD2. The J segment lost 6 bases and the V segment lost 1 base, leaving 3 bases of the junction unmatched. Per the germline V gene, CDR1 is SGHTA and CDR2 is FQGNSA. This CDR3 contains 14 residues. The CDR3 here is CASSLGAGVDTQYF. In DNA, the CDR3 is TGTGCCAGCAGCTTAGGAGCGGGAGTTGATACGCAGTATTTT.

The CDR3 loop reads CASSYGTGDYEQYF. CDR3 DNA sequence: TGTGCCAGCAGTTACGGGACAGGTGACTACGAGCAGTACTTC. The chain carries TRBV6-2 or TRBV6-3 and TRBJ2-7, with TRBD1 identical over 8 bases. The germline V gene encodes CDR1 MNHEY and CDR2 SVGEGT. CDR3 length: 14 residues. The junction had 3 bases not matched to a gene; V was cut back by 2 bases and J by 3 bases.

This clone has more than one count but fewer than ten. This chain joins TRBV11-2 and TRBJ1-1; D is unclear. V was cut by 5 bases and J by 8 bases, with 12 bases left in between. The CDR3 totals 12 residues. Germline lookup yields CDR1 SGHAT and CDR2 FQNNGV. CDR3 in DNA: TGTGCCAGCAGCGGTACGGGCCCCGAAGCTTTCTTT. Its translation: CASSGTGPEAFF.

The rearrangement joins TRBV27 to TRBJ2-1; 9 nucleotides match TRBD2. The junction had 18 bases not matched to a gene; V was cut back by 6 bases and J by 6 bases. Germline loops: CDR1 MNHEY, CDR2 SMNVEV (reference sequence). This CDR3 contains 18 residues. Written as DNA, the CDR3 is TGTGCCAGCAGCCCTTTAGCGGGAGAGGTTTTAAGTTTCAATGAGCAGTTCTTC. Translated, it gives CASSPLAGEVLSFNEQFF.

The rearrangement links TRBV7-2 to TRBJ2-7; D unclear. V was pared by 3 bases and J by 2 bases, with 14 bases between. Germline-derived CDR1 and CDR2 are SGHTA and FQGNSA. The CDR3 consists of 15 residues. The CDR3 bases are TGTGCCAGCAGCTTCAACAGCCCGCCCACCTACGAGCAGTACTTC. This encodes CASSFNSPPTYEQYF.

The genes are TRBV6-5 and TRBJ1-1; perhaps TRBD1 as D (5 bases). The V end was cut by 4 bases, the J end by 1 base, with 10 bases between. The germline V gene encodes CDR1 MNHEY and CDR2 SVGAGI. The CDR3 is 14 amino acids. CDR3 sequence reads: CASSSLGTNTEAFF. The CDR3 DNA reads TGTGCCAGCAGTTCCCTCGGGACGAACACTGAAGCTTTCTTT.

This chain joins TRBV7-2 and TRBJ2-3; D unclear. Germline values: CDR1 SGHTA, CDR2 FQGNSA. This CDR3 contains 14 residues. Between the trimmed V and J ends, which lost 1 base and 2 bases, there was a span of 7 bases. This CDR3 is CASSLEQFTDTQYF. The CDR3 region has the DNA TGTGCCAGCAGCTTAGAGCAGTTCACAGATACGCAGTATTTT.

This chain uses TRBV9 with TRBJ2-7; unclear D gene. Germline assignment: CDR1 SGDLS and CDR2 YYNGEE. V gave up 0 bases and J gave up 4 bases, with 11 bases separating them. The CDR3 length is 14 residues. CDR3 DNA: TGTGCCAGCAGCGTAGGCCAGGAATTATACGAGCAGTACTTC. Its protein product is CASSVGQELYEQYF.

This clone was detected only a few times. CDR3 in DNA: TGTGCCAGCAGCCCGAGACAGGGGGGGATGGAGACCCAGTACTTC. Translated: CASSPRQGGMETQYF. This chain connects TRBV5-8 to TRBJ2-5; TRBD1 agrees at 9 bases. The V gene end was trimmed by 4 bases and the J gene end by 5 bases; junction bases not matched to a gene: 9. The CDR3 is 15 residues long. Per the germline V gene, CDR1 is SGHTS and CDR2 is YDEGEE.

Only a few counts were recorded for this clone. Additional DNA sequences in this sample encode the identical CDR3. The gene calls are TRBV2 and TRBJ1-5, with D tentatively TRBD1 (5 bases). CDR3 length equals 15 residues. Germline values: CDR1 SNHLY, CDR2 FYNNEI. Trimming removed 3 bases at V and 2 bases at J, with 11 bases between. This chain's CDR3 is CASSEEGQGNQPQHF. CDR3 sequence (DNA): TGTGCCAGCAGTGAGGAGGGGCAGGGCAATCAGCCCCAGCATTTT. The full variable domain, with the rest looked up from reference TRBV2 and TRBJ1-5, is EPEVTQTPSHQVTQMGQEVILRCVPISNHLYFYWYRQILGQKVEFLVSFYNNEISEKSEIFDDQFSVERPDGSNFTLKIRSTKLEDSAMYFCASSEEGQGNQPQHFGDGTRLSIL.

The CDR3 region is CASSPLAGGLTGELFF. CDR3 coding DNA: TGTGCCAGTAGTCCCTTAGCGGGGGGCCTTACCGGGGAGCTGTTTTTT. The rearrangement uses TRBV19 and TRBJ2-2; 10 bases line up with TRBD2. V shed 5 bases and J 5 bases; nucleotides not matched to a gene: 8. The CDR3 runs 16 residues. Germline CDR1 LNHDA, CDR2 SQIVND (reference sequence).

The chain recombines TRBV18 with TRBJ2-3; a weak D match, TRBD2 (5 bases). Germline V CDR1 and CDR2: KGHSH, LQKENI. V lost 3 bases and J 4 bases, leaving 8 bases between the germline ends. The CDR3 loop spans 13 amino acids. As DNA, the CDR3 is TGTGCCAGCTCACCGGTCGGGGCAGATACGCAGTATTTT. Encoded protein: CASSPVGADTQYF.

Only a few counts were recorded for this clone. The genes are TRBV4-1 and TRBJ1-3; D unresolved. V lost 1 base to trimming and J lost 0 bases, with 4 bases between them. Germline assignment: CDR1 MGHRA and CDR2 YSYEKL. The CDR3 spans 14 residues. This CDR3 is CASSQVGSGNTIYF. The CDR3 DNA sequence: TGCGCCAGCAGCCAAGTCGGCTCTGGAAACACCATATATTTT.

J is TRBJ2-1 and V is TRBV15; no definite D call. The CDR3 totals 13 residues. CDR1 and CDR2 (germline): LNHNV, YYDKDF (reference sequence). The V and J ends lost 0 bases and 5 bases respectively, with 5 bases between them. As DNA, the CDR3 is TGTGCCACCAGCAGAGATCCGCACAATGAGCAGTTCTTC. Protein sequence: CATSRDPHNEQFF.

The rearrangement links TRBV13 to TRBJ2-7, with 7 bases that match TRBD1. There are 15 residues in the CDR3. Germline-derived CDR1 and CDR2 are PRHDT and FYEKMQ (reference sequence). Trimming at V came to 1 base and at J to 1 base, leaving 4 bases not matched to a gene. The CDR3 protein is CASSLVGRGSYEQYF. The CDR3 nucleotides are TGTGCCAGCAGCTTAGTTGGCAGGGGGTCCTACGAGCAGTACTTC. The whole variable domain, remainder taken from reference TRBV13 and TRBJ2-7, is AAGVIQSPRHLIKEKRETATLKCYPIPRHDTVYWYQQGPGQDPQFLISFYEKMQSDKGSIPDRFSAQQFSDYHSELNMSSLELGDSALYFCASSLVGRGSYEQYFGPGTRLTVT.

A remark on this clone: This same CDR3 is encoded by further DNA sequences in the sample. This chain links TRBV7-8 with TRBJ2-7, with unresolved D. From germline, CDR1 is SGHVS and CDR2 FQNEAQ. V was cut by 1 base and J by 3 bases, with 4 bases left in between. The CDR3 runs 12 residues. The CDR3 region is CASSLGSYEQYF. The CDR3 region has the DNA TGTGCCAGCAGCTTAGGTAGCTACGAGCAGTACTTC.

The chain has TRBV30 and TRBJ2-6, with unresolved D. The V gene's germline CDR1 is GTSNPN and CDR2 SVGIG (reference sequence). CDR3 length: 13 residues. V was pared by 4 bases and J by 2 bases, with 6 bases between. The CDR3 nucleotides are TGTGCCTGGAATAGGCCTGGGGCCAACGTCCTGACTTTC. This translates into CAWNRPGANVLTF.

V usage is TRBV12-3 or TRBV12-4 and J usage is TRBJ1-2; D gene uncertain. The CDR3 sequence is 13 residues long. V was cut by 1 base and J by 3 bases, with 6 bases left in between. This CDR3 reads CASSLEVYYGYTF. Here the CDR3 DNA reads TGTGCCAGCAGTTTAGAGGTATACTATGGCTACACCTTC.

This clone appeared a few times. The rearrangement links TRBV24-1 to TRBJ2-1; 9 bases align to TRBD2. Germline V lookup: CDR1 KGHDR, CDR2 SFDVKD. This CDR3 region has 15 residues. V gave up 7 bases and J gave up 1 base; unmatched junction bases: 4. CDR3 sequence reads: CATSQTSGSYNEQFF. DNA for the CDR3: TGTGCCACCAGCCAGACTAGCGGTTCCTACAATGAGCAGTTCTTC.

The chain uses TRBV18 and TRBJ2-2; D remains ambiguous. The ends were cut back, 2 bases at V and 5 bases at J, with 9 bases in the middle. This CDR3 has 14 residues. Germline V lookup: CDR1 KGHSH, CDR2 LQKENI. The CDR3 DNA reads as TGTGCCAGCTCACCAAGTACAAGGACCGGGGAGCTGTTTTTT. The encoded protein is CASSPSTRTGELFF.